Presented here are 7 T cell receptor beta chains from one specimen sequenced in a study of cytomegalovirus exposure and HLA in healthy donors. PCR was performed using 60 Vbeta and 13 Jbeta primers. Sequencing was performed with immunoSEQ multiplex PCR; in TCRdb, only in-frame clones are kept and a portion is missing. The sample lists about 150,000 clones; over 60% were seen once. Sequencing used PBMCs. The receptors stem from a woman between 25 and 40 years old in good health and CMV-seronegative.

The rearrangement joins TRBV7-2 to TRBJ1-2, with TRBD1 matching 8 bases. J was trimmed by 4 bases and V by 1 base; bases with no gene match: 5. The CDR3 consists of 15 residues. Per germline, CDR1 SGHTA and CDR2 FQGNSA. The CDR3, as DNA: TGTGCCAGCAGCTTAGATTCTACAGGGGGCTATGGCTACACCTTC. It encodes CASSLDSTGGYGYTF.

V gene TRBV5-8 combines with J gene TRBJ2-7; D is possibly TRBD1 (6 bases). CDR3 size: 14 residues. The germline V and J ends were trimmed by 4 bases and 5 bases, with 16 bases remaining between them. Germline V CDR1 and CDR2: SGHTS, YDEGEE. The CDR3 DNA sequence: TGTGCCAGCAGCCCAACAGGGTACTACCACGAGCAGTACTTC. Translated: CASSPTGYYHEQYF.

The rearrangement uses TRBV4-3 and TRBJ1-4; D gene ambiguous. This CDR3 is 15 amino acids long. Trimming cost V 1 base and J 8 bases, with 14 bases left between them. In germline, CDR1 is LGHNA, CDR2 YSLEER. In nucleotides, the CDR3 is TGCGCCAGCAGCCAAGTGGCCGGAGTCGGAGAAAAACTGTTTTTT. It specifies CASSQVAGVGEKLFF.

V gene TRBV7-3 combines with J gene TRBJ1-2; D is ambiguous. V was trimmed by 1 base and J by 3 bases, leaving 21 bases between them. The CDR3 sequence is 18 residues long. Germline V lookup: CDR1 SGHTA, CDR2 FQGTGA. CDR3 nucleotides: TGTGCCAGCAGCTTAATAGGCGGGGTGGGTACCAGCTACTATGGCTACACCTTC. This codes for CASSLIGGVGTSYYGYTF.

In this sample, this clone turned up once. V and J are TRBV5-6 and TRBJ1-1; D uncertain. CDR1 and CDR2 (germline): SGHDT, YYEEEE. The V gene lost 0 bases and the J gene lost 3 bases, with 12 bases spanning the gap. The CDR3 is 15 residues long. The CDR3 loop reads CASSLGLEPYTEAFF. The DNA of the CDR3 is TGTGCCAGCAGCTTGGGGCTGGAGCCTTACACTGAAGCTTTCTTT.

The table lists this clone with a few counts. V and J are TRBV6-5 and TRBJ1-6; weak D call: TRBD1 (5 bases). The CDR3 runs 15 residues. With 6 bases removed from V and 9 bases from J, the gap between germline ends came to 18 bases. CDR1 is MNHEY and CDR2 is SVGAGI in the germline V gene. CDR3 amino acids: CASSDPGGSGSPLHF. The CDR3 DNA follows: TGTGCCAGCAGCGACCCCGGGGGTTCGGGTTCACCCCTCCACTTT.

The gene calls are TRBV5-5 and TRBJ2-7; perhaps TRBD2 as D (5 bases). Germline lookup yields CDR1 SGHKS and CDR2 YYEKEE (reference sequence). V was clipped by 2 bases and J by 0 bases, with 15 bases between them. CDR3 length equals 16 residues. CDR3 in DNA: TGTGCCAGCAGCTTAATCCTAGCCTCCCCCTCCTACGAGCAGTACTTC. This sequence encodes CASSLILASPSYEQYF.